This TCR beta chain was recorded in a study of T-cell memory formation after mild COVID-19. About the study: TCR clusters largely stayed donor specific.

Constant-segment primers were used for 5'RACE, and the resulting TCR alpha and TCR beta cDNA libraries carried sample barcodes and UMIs. TCRdb called the 5' RACE reads again in MiXCR, with one record for every CDR3 protein. The data hold approximately 500,000 distinct CDR3 sequences, with around 27% observed a single time. As for this clonotype: The target antigen is unknown.

Overall study findings and caveats: Researchers found some responding clones in pre-infection memory, a sign that cross-reactive memory joined.

The sequence was obtained from an adult woman who had mild COVID-19 (a few samples of this study predate the infection). Cell type and time point are not known. Sequencing was performed on PBMCs or a T cell subset sorted from them (not recorded which).

CDR3 nucleotide sequence: TGTGCCAGCAGCCAGGCGGCAGGGGTTGGCACTGAAGCTTTCTTT. It encodes CASSQAAGVGTEAFF. The chain recombines TRBV3-1 with TRBJ1-1, with a tentative D call TRBD1 (6 bases). V was trimmed by 3 bases and J by 4 bases, leaving 15 bases between them. There are 15 residues in the CDR3. Germline lookup yields CDR1 LGHDT and CDR2 YNNKEL (reference sequence).